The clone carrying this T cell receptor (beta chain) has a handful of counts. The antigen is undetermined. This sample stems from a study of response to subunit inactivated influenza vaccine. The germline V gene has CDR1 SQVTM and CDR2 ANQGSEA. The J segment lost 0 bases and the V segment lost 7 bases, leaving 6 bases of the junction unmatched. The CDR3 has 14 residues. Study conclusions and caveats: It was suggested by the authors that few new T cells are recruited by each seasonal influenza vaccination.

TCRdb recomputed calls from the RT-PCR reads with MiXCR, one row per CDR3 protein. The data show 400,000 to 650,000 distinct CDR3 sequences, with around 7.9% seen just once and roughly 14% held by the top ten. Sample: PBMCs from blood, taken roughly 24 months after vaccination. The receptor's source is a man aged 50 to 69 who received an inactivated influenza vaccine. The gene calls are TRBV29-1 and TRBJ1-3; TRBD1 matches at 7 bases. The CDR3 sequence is CSARQGSSGNTIYF. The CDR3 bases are TGCAGCGCTAGACAGGGAAGCTCTGGAAACACCATATATTTT.